Sequencing of this T cell receptor beta chain was carried out in a study of OX40 agonist ivuxolimab in advanced cancers. Study details: In this trial design, patients received ivuxolimab intravenously at 0.01 to 10 mg/kg every 2 weeks.

A few counts support this clone. Other DNA sequences in this sample translate to the same CDR3. CDR1 SGHTA and CDR2 FQGTGA come from the germline V gene. The CDR3 spans 15 residues. The J segment lost 4 bases and the V segment lost 5 bases, leaving 3 bases of the junction unmatched. TCRdb keeps only in-frame clones here, not all; method: immunoSEQ multiplex PCR. This sample has 70,000 or so clones, with roughly nine tenths found just once. The TCR was taken from an adult with an advanced solid tumor such as melanoma, head and neck, liver or kidney cancer. The specimen was CD4+ or CD8+ T cells sorted from blood, collected in a trial of the OX40 agonist ivuxolimab. This sequence joins TRBV7-3 and TRBJ2-1; 12 bases line up with TRBD2. CDR3 in amino acids: CASSLGTSGYNEQFF. The CDR3 nucleotides read TGTGCCAGCAGCCTCGGGACTAGCGGGTACAATGAGCAGTTCTTC.